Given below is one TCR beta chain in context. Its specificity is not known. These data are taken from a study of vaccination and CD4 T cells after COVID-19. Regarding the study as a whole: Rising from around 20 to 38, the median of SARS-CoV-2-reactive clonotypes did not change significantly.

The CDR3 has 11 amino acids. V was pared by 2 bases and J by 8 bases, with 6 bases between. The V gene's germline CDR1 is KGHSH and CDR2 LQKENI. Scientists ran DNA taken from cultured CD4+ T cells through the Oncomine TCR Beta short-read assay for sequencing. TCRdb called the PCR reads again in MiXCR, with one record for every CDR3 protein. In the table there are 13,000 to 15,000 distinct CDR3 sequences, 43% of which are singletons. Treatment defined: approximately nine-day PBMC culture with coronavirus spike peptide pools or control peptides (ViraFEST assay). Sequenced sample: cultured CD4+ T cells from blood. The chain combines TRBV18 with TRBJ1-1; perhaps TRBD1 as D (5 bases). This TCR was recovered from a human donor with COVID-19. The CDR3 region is CASSPGGEAFF. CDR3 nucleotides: TGTGCCAGCTCACCAGGGGGGGAAGCTTTCTTT.